This T cell receptor beta chain was identified in a study of blood T cell repertoires in COVID-19. Study context: Sources were T cells, B-cell-depleted T cells, or PBMCs; the material itself was cDNA or gDNA.

The data were produced by immunoSEQ multiplex PCR, yet TCRdb's version contains in-frame clones alone and is incomplete. The sample includes a few hundred thousand clones, approximately 90% seen only once; the top ten take under 4.5%. This clone came up a few times. This receptor was taken from a man in his 60s who had recovered from COVID-19. Sequenced: peripheral blood.

CDR3: CASSQDRRGGQPQHF. The CDR3 DNA reads as TGTGCCAGCAGCCAAGATCGACGAGGGGGACAGCCCCAGCATTTT. The chain links TRBV3-1 (or the pseudogene TRBV3-2) to TRBJ1-5, with D possibly TRBD1 on 6 matching bases. This CDR3 has 15 residues. V was clipped by 0 bases and J by 7 bases, with 13 bases between them. Germline V gene lookup returns CDR1 LGHDT and CDR2 YNNKEL (reference sequence).